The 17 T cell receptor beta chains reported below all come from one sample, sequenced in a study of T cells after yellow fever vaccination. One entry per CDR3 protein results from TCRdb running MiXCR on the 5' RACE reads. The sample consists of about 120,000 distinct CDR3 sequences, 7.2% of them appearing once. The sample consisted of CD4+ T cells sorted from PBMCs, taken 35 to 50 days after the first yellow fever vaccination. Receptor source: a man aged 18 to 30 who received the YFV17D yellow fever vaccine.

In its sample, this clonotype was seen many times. CDR3 coding DNA: TGTGCCAGCAGCTTAGACACCCAGATCCCCACAGATACGCAGTATTTT. Protein: CASSLDTQIPTDTQYF. This chain joins TRBV7-9 and TRBJ2-3, with D unclear. The V and J ends lost 1 base and 2 bases respectively, with 13 bases between them. This CDR3 is 16 amino acids long. CDR1 SEHNR and CDR2 FQNEAQ come from the germline V gene (reference sequence).

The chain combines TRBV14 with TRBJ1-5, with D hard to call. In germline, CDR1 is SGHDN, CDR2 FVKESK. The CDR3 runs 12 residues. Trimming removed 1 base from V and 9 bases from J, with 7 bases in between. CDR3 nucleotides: TGTGCCAGCAGCCAAGCTGGAGGGCCCCAGCATTTT. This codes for CASSQAGGPQHF.

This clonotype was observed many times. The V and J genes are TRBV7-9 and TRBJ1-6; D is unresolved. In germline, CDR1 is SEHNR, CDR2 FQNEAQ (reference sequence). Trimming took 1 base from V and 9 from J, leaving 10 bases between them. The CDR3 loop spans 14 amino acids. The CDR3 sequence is CASSLGGWGSPLHF. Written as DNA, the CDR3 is TGTGCCAGCAGCTTAGGGGGATGGGGTTCACCCCTCCACTTT.

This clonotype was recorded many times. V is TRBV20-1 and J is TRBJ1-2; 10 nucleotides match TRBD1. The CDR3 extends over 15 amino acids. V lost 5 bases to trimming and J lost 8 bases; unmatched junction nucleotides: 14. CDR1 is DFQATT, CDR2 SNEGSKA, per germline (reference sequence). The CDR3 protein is CSAPPSGQGDDGYTF. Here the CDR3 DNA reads TGCAGTGCTCCTCCCTCCGGACAGGGGGATGACGGCTACACCTTC.

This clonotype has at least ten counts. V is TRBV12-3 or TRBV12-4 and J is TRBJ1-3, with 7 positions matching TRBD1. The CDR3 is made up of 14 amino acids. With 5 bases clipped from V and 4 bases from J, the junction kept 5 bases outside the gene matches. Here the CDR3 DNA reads TGTGCCAGCAGTCCCGACAGGGTAGGAAACACCATATATTTT. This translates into CASSPDRVGNTIYF.

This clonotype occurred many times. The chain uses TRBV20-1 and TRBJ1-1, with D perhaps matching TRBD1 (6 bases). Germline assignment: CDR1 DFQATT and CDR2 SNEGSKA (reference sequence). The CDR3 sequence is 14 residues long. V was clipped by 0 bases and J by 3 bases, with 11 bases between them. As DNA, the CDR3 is TGCAGTGCTAGAGAGGGGGCGGGATACACTGAAGCTTTCTTT. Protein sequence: CSAREGAGYTEAFF.

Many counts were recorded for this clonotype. CDR3 nucleotide sequence: TGTGCCAGCAGTTTACGGAGTATCGGTTACGAGCAGTACTTC. It specifies CASSLRSIGYEQYF. The V and J genes are TRBV12-3 or TRBV12-4 and TRBJ2-7; D unclear. CDR3 length: 14 residues. Deletions cut 2 bases from V and 4 bases from J, with 12 bases between.

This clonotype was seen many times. The CDR3 sequence: CASSYVAGTDTQYF. As DNA, the CDR3 is TGTGCCAGCAGTTACGTGGCTGGCACAGATACGCAGTATTTT. This chain connects TRBV6-2 or TRBV6-3 to TRBJ2-3, with D hard to call. The germline gives CDR1 MNHEY, CDR2 SVGEGT. The CDR3 sequence is 14 residues long. Trimming removed 2 bases at V and 1 base at J, with 7 bases between.

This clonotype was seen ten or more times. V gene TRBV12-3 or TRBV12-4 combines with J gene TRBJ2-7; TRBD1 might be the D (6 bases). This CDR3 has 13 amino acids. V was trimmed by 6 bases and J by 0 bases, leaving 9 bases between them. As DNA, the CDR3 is TGTGCCAGCAGGGCAGGGGACTCCTACGAGCAGTACTTC. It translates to CASRAGDSYEQYF.

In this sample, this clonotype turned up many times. The DNA for the CDR3 is TGTGCCAGCAGTGAGATGACTAGCGGGGCGGAAGAGACCCAGTACTTC. This sequence encodes CASSEMTSGAEETQYF. V gene TRBV2 combines with J gene TRBJ2-5; 11 bases map to TRBD2. Germline values: CDR1 SNHLY, CDR2 FYNNEI. The ends lost 3 bases at V and 3 bases at J; junction bases unmatched: 6. The CDR3 runs to 16 residues.

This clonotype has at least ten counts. The CDR3 nucleotides read TGTGCCAGCAGTTACCGAAGGAGCTCTGGAAACACCATATATTTT. Encoded protein: CASSYRRSSGNTIYF. The chain uses TRBV6-5 and TRBJ1-3; unclear D gene. V lost 2 bases to trimming and J lost 0 bases, with 8 bases between them. The CDR3 has 15 amino acids. Germline CDR1 reads MNHEY; CDR2 reads SVGAGI.

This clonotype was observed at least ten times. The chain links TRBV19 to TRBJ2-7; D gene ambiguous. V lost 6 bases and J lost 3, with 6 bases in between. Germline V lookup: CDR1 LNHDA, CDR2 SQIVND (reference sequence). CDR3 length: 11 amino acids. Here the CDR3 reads CASRKDYEQYF. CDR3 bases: TGTGCCAGTAGGAAAGACTACGAGCAGTACTTC.

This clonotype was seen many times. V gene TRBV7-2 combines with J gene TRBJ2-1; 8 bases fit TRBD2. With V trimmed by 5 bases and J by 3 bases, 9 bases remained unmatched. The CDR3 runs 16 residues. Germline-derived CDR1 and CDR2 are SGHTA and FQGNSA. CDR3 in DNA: TGTGCCAGCAGCCTAGGGTTAGCGGGGCTCTACAATGAGCAGTTCTTC. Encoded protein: CASSLGLAGLYNEQFF.

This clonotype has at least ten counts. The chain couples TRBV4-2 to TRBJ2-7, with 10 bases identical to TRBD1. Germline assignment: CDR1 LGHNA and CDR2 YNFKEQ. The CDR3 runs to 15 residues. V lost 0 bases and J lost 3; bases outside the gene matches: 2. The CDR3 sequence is CASSQDGTGVYEQYV. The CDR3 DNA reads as TGTGCCAGCAGCCAAGATGGGACAGGGGTCTACGAGCAGTACGTC.

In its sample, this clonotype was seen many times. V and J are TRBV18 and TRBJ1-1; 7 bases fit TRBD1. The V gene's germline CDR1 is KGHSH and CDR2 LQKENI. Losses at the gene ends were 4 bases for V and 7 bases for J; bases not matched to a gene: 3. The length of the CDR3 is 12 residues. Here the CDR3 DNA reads TGTGCCAGCTCACGTGACAGGGTTGAAGCTTTCTTT. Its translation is CASSRDRVEAFF. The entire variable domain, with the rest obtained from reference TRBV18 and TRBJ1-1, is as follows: NAGVMQNPRHLVRRRGQEARLRCSPMKGHSHVYWYRQLPEEGLKFMVYLQKENIIDESGMPKERFSAEFPKEGPSILRIQQVVRGDSAAYFCASSRDRVEAFFGQGTRLTVV.

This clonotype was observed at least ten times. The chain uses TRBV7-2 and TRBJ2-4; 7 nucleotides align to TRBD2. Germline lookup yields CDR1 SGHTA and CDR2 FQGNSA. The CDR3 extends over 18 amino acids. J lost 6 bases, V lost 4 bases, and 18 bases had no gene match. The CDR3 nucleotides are TGTGCCAGCAGCTCACCGCGGGGGTCTTTGTGGGGTAGAAACATTCAGTACTTC. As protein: CASSSPRGSLWGRNIQYF.

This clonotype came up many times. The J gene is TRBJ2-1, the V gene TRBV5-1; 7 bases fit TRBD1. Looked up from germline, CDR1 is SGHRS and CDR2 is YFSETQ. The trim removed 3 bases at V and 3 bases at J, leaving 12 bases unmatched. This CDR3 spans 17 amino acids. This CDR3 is CASSYNPTGNSYNEQFF. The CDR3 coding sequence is TGCGCCAGCAGCTACAACCCGACAGGGAATAGCTACAATGAGCAGTTCTTC.